Listed below are T cell receptor beta chains from one sample, sequenced in a study of T cell changes during pregnancy in multiple sclerosis. Produced via immunoSEQ multiplex PCR; TCRdb's table is partial and in-frame only. The sample carries around 50,000 clones, 85% to 95% recorded once. Sequenced material: CD8+ T cells from peripheral blood mononuclear cells, taken in the second trimester of pregnancy. These receptors were obtained from a female donor with multiple sclerosis, enrolled in a pregnancy study. CDR3s include the opening cysteine and the closing phenylalanine or tryptophan. A D gene is named only where the DNA matches it firmly. Size tells how often a clone was seen (once, few, many) or the class of an expanded clone, and some rows leave it out.

clone_size,j_call,d_call,v_call,cdr3_nt,cdr3_aa
.,TRBJ1-5,.,TRBV6-1,TGTGCCAGCAGTGAATGGCTTAATAGCAATCAGCCCCAGCATTTT,CASSEWLNSNQPQHF
.,TRBJ1-2,.,TRBV2,TGTGCCAGCAGTGGGGGCGGCTACACCTTC,CASSGGGYTF
.,TRBJ2-7,TRBD2,TRBV7-9,TGTGCCAGCAGCCATAGCAGCGGGGGGACTACCTACGAGCAGTACTTC,CASSHSSGGTTYEQYF
.,TRBJ1-1,.,TRBV9,TGTGCCAGCAGCGGCCGTGAACGGACTGAAGCTTTCTTT,CASSGRERTEAFF
.,TRBJ1-2,.,TRBV27,TGTGCCAGCAGTTCAGCCCTCGGGGACTATGGCTACACCTTC,CASSSALGDYGYTF
.,TRBJ2-2,TRBD2,TRBV4-1,TGCGCCAGCAGCCAACTCACCGGGGGGGGCGCGGGCACCGGGGAGCTGTTTTTT,CASSQLTGGGAGTGELFF
.,TRBJ2-7,TRBD1,TRBV4-1,TGCGCCAGCAGCCAAGAAAGGGACAGGGGCCACGAGCAGTACTTC,CASSQERDRGHEQYF
.,TRBJ2-4,.,TRBV15,TGTGCCACCAGCACCTTGGAGGCTAGCGATGGAAACATTCAGTACTTC,CATSTLEASDGNIQYF
.,TRBJ1-1,TRBD1,TRBV6-5,TGTGCCAGCAGTTACTCCGCGGGACAGGCGGAAGCTTTCTTT,CASSYSAGQAEAFF
.,TRBJ2-1,TRBD2,TRBV6-6,TGTGCCAGCAGTGGGGCGGGAGAGACTTCCCCCAATGAGCAGTTCTTC,CASSGAGETSPNEQFF
.,TRBJ2-1,TRBD2,TRBV19,TGTGCCAGTAGTAGTAAGAAGCTAACGGCGGGAGGGCGGAATGAGCAGTTCTTC,CASSSKKLTAGGRNEQFF
.,TRBJ2-5,.,TRBV7-9,TGTGCCAGCAGCTTTCGTAACCAAGAGACCCAGTACTTC,CASSFRNQETQYF
.,TRBJ2-1,TRBD1,TRBV7-9,TGTGCCAGCAGCTCGAGGACAGGGGGGACCTACAATGAGCAGTTCTTC,CASSSRTGGTYNEQFF
.,TRBJ2-1,TRBD1,TRBV10-3,TGTGCCATCAGTGAGTTCGGGACAGCTAATGAGCAGTTCTTC,CAISEFGTANEQFF
.,TRBJ2-5,.,TRBV2,TGTGCCAGCGGCGGGGACCCCCAATTTGTAAGGCAAGAGACCCAGTACTTC,CASGGDPQFVRQETQYF
.,TRBJ2-5,TRBD1,TRBV9,TGTGCCAGCAGCGGGGGGAACAGGGGCCTGTACCAAGAGACCCAGTACTTC,CASSGGNRGLYQETQYF
once,TRBJ2-3,.,TRBV27,TGTGCCAGCAGTTCGTGGGTGGACCCCGGGGAAACGCAGTATTTT,CASSSWVDPGETQYF
few,TRBJ2-1,TRBD1,TRBV11-2,TGTGCCAGCAGCTTAATAAAGGACAGGTACAATGAGCAGTTCTTC,CASSLIKDRYNEQFF
medium-sized,TRBJ2-1,.,TRBV7-6,TGTGCCAGCAGCTTTTTGACAGGCGATTCGAGGAATGAGCAGTTCTTC,CASSFLTGDSRNEQFF
.,TRBJ2-2,.,TRBV30,TGTGCCTGGAGAGGGGACTTACTGAACACCGGGGAGCTGTTTTTT,CAWRGDLLNTGELFF
.,TRBJ2-1,TRBD1,TRBV4-1,TGCGCCAGCAGCCCGGGACAGGGGACTGATGAGCAGTTCTTC,CASSPGQGTDEQFF
.,TRBJ1-5,.,TRBV9,TGTGCCAGCAGCGTAGATGGTGGCAGCAATCAGCCCCAGCATTTT,CASSVDGGSNQPQHF
.,TRBJ2-7,TRBD1,TRBV28,TGTGCCAGCAGAAGCCGGACAGGGGACTACGAGCAGTACTTC,CASRSRTGDYEQYF
.,TRBJ1-1,.,TRBV27,TGTGCCAGCAAACAGGGGAACACTGAAGCTTTCTTT,CASKQGNTEAFF
.,TRBJ2-5,.,TRBV28,TGTGCCAGCACCCCCCGGGCAGGGGAGTACCAAGAGACCCAGTACTTC,CASTPRAGEYQETQYF
.,TRBJ1-2,.,TRBV5-1,TGCGCCAGCAGCTTGGCTGGGGGGATCTCATATGGCTACACCTTC,CASSLAGGISYGYTF
.,TRBJ2-1,TRBD1,TRBV7-2,TGTGCCAGCAGCTCCGGGACAGGGGGCGTCGAGCAGTTCTTC,CASSSGTGGVEQFF
.,TRBJ2-6,.,TRBV12-2,TGTGCAAGTCGCCGCGGGTTCAGGGGCTCTGGGGCCAACGTCCTGACTTTC,CASRRGFRGSGANVLTF
.,TRBJ2-7,TRBD2,TRBV5-1,TGCGCCAGCAGCTTGGGACTAGCGGGGGGGCGAGGGTCCTACGAGCAGTACTTC,CASSLGLAGGRGSYEQYF
.,TRBJ2-7,TRBD1,TRBV7-9,TGTGCCAGCAGCTTACCGACAGGGGCCTACGAGCAGTACTTC,CASSLPTGAYEQYF
.,TRBJ2-7,.,TRBV6-1,TGTGCCAGCAGTGAATGGAGACAGAGTTTCTCCTACGAGCAGTACTTC,CASSEWRQSFSYEQYF
.,TRBJ1-2,TRBD1,TRBV2,TGTGCCAGCAGCCGGACAGGGGGCGTCCACGGCTACACCTTC,CASSRTGGVHGYTF
few,TRBJ2-1,TRBD2,TRBV6-4,TGTGCCAGCAGTGACTCCGGGGGGGAGAATGAGCAGTTCTTC,CASSDSGGENEQFF
.,TRBJ2-3,.,TRBV2,TGTGCCAGCAGTGAAGCTAGGACTAGCACAGATACGCAGTATTTT,CASSEARTSTDTQYF